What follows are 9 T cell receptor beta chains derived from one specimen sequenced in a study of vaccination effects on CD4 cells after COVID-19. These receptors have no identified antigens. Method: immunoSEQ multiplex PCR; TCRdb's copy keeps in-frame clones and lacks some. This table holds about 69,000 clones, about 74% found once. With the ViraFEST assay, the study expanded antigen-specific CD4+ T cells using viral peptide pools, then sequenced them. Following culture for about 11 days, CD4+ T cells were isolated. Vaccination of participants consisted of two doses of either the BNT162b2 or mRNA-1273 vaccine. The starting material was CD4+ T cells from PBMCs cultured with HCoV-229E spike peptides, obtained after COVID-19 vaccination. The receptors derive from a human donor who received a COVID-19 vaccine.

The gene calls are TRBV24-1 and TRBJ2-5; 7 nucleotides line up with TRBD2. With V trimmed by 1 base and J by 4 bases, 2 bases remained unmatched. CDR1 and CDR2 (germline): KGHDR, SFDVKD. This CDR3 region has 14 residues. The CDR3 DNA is TGTGCCACCAGTGATTTTAGGGAGGGAGAGACCCAGTACTTC. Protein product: CATSDFREGETQYF.

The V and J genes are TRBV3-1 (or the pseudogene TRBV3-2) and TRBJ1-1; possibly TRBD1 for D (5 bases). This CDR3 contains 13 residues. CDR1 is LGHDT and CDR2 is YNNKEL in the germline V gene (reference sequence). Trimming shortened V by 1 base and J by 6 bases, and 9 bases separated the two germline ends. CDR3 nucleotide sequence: TGTGCCAGCAGCCAAGGGGGACGGCCTGAAGCTTTCTTT. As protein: CASSQGGRPEAFF.

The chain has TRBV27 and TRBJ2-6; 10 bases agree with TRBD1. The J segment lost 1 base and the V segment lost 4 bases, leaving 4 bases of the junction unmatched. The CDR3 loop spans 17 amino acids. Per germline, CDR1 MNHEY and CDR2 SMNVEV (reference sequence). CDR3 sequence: CASSSDRGRSGANVLTF. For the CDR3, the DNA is TGTGCCAGCAGTTCCGACAGGGGGCGGTCTGGGGCCAACGTCCTGACTTTC. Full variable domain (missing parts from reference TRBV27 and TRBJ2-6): EAQVTQNPRYLITVTGKKLTVTCSQNMNHEYMSWYRQDPGLGLRQIYYSMNVEVTDKGDVPEGYKVSRKEKRNFPLILESPSPNQTSLYFCASSSDRGRSGANVLTFGAGSRLTVL.

The DNA of the CDR3 is TGTGCCAGCAGGGATCTTCAGAATTATGGCCACGAGCAGTACGTC. Residues: CASRDLQNYGHEQYV. This chain links TRBV6-5 with TRBJ2-7, with unresolved D. V was cut by 6 bases and J by 5 bases, with 20 bases left in between. This CDR3 has 15 residues. In germline, CDR1 is MNHEY, CDR2 SVGAGI.

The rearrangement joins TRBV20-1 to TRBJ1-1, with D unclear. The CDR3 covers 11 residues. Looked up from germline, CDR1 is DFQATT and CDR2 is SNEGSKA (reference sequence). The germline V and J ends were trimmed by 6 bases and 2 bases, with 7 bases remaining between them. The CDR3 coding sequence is TGCAGTGCAAGGCCAAACACTGAAGCTTTCTTT. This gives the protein CSARPNTEAFF.

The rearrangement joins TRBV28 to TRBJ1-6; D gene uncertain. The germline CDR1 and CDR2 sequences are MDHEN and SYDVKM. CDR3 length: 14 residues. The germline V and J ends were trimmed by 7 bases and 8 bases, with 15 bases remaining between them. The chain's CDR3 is CASNAQVGYSPLHF. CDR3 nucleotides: TGTGCCAGCAACGCCCAGGTCGGTTATTCACCCCTCCACTTT.

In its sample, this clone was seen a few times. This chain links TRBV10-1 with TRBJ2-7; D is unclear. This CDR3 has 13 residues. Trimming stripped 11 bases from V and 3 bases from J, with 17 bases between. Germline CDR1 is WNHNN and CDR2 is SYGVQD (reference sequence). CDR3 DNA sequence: TGCGCCCCAAGGGTAGGATGGCACTACGAGCAGTACGTC. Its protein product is CAPRVGWHYEQYV.

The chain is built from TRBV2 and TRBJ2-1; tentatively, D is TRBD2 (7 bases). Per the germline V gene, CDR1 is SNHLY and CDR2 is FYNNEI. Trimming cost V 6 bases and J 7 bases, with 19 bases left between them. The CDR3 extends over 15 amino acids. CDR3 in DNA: TGTGCCAGCAGCCAGGCGGGGGCAGACCAAAATGAGCAGTTCTTC. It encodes CASSQAGADQNEQFF.

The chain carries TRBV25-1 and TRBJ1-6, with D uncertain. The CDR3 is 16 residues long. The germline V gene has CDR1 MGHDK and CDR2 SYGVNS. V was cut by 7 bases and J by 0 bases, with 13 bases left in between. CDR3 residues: CASTIHGSSYNSPLHF. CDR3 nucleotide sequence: TGTGCCAGCACAATTCACGGGAGCTCCTATAATTCACCCCTCCACTTT.